Here is one TCR beta chain with its context. Its antigen is not known. One end of the junction does not line up with germline, which may come from a read error. This CDR3 spans 16 amino acids. Looked up from germline, CDR1 is KGHSH and CDR2 is LQKENI. Profiled with immunoSEQ multiplex PCR; TCRdb holds only in-frame clones, not every one. The sample contains about 730,000 clones, around 70% of which appear only once. The data derive from a study of shared clonotypes between healthy human individuals. Study-wide points: Inspection by rarefaction showed sorted-subset sequencing to be incomplete despite large depth.

The genes are TRBV18 and TRBJ2-2; 12 nucleotides match TRBD2. This sequence originates from a woman younger than 45 in good health. Specimen: memory CD4+ T cells sorted from blood. Described subset: CD45RA-negative fraction. The DNA for the CDR3 is TGTGCCAGCTCACCACGGACTAGCGGGAACGCCGGGGAGCTGTTTTTT. It yields the protein CASSPRTSGNAGELFF.